This paragraph covers one T cell receptor (beta chain) sequence. Its specificity is unknown. The sample originates from a study of shared clonotypes between healthy human individuals. Study information: Serving as donors were a couple of women and three men, whose ages spanned 18 to 49. Study-wide results and limits: Some clonotypes were shared by all four sorted-subset donors, while others were not shared. The non-shared ones had lower generation probabilities than the shared ones. With a handful of donors compared, 4% to 5% of naive CD4 clonotypes were shared.

In the authors' workflow: ImmunoSEQ output lacked quality scores and full-length reads, limiting matched filtering. Assay used: immunoSEQ multiplex PCR; TCRdb lists only in-frame clones, some missing. Clone size and the V and J calls come from that table; the DNA yielded D and trimming. The sample records under 600,000 clones, approximately 97% being singletons. The CDR3 sequence is 13 residues long. Losses at the gene ends were 0 bases for V and 10 bases for J; bases not matched to a gene: 5. CDR1 and CDR2 (germline): LNHNV, YYDKDF (reference sequence). Material: naive CD4+ T cells sorted from blood. Subset meaning: CD45RA+ positively selected. The chain links TRBV15 to TRBJ1-1, with TRBD1 matching over 7 bases. The clonotype was recovered from a woman aged 25 to 39 in good health. CDR3 region: CATSRDSNRGAFF. The CDR3 DNA sequence: TGTGCCACCAGCAGAGATAGCAACAGGGGAGCTTTCTTT.